These 15 T cell receptor beta chains share one sample of origin, sequenced in a study of T cell responses to AZD1222 COVID-19 vaccine. Libraries were prepared by immunoSEQ multiplex PCR; TCRdb keeps only in-frame clonotypes and omits some of them. In the table there are under 150,000 clones, approximately 94% of which are singletons. The sample in question was peripheral blood, obtained on day 0 of AZD1222 vaccination. These receptors originate from an adult in good health.

The chain joins TRBV19 to TRBJ1-1; no definite D call. Germline V gene sequence: CDR1 LNHDA, CDR2 SQIVND (reference sequence). Deletions cut 3 bases from V and 1 base from J, with 12 bases between. This CDR3 has 15 residues. CDR3 nucleotides: TGTGCCAGTAGTATGTTGGGGATAAGGAACACTGAAGCTTTCTTT. It codes for CASSMLGIRNTEAFF.

V gene TRBV10-3 combines with J gene TRBJ1-1; D perhaps matches TRBD1 (6 bases). Germline V gene data show CDR1 as ENHRY and CDR2 as SYGVKD. The CDR3 has 13 amino acids. V was pared by 10 bases and J by 6 bases, with 18 bases between. CDR3 residues: CATTPQGGAEAFF. The CDR3 DNA sequence: TGTGCCACCACCCCACAGGGAGGCGCTGAAGCTTTCTTT.

This clone was observed a handful of times. The J gene is TRBJ2-3, the V gene TRBV21-1; TRBD1, the D gene given by the table, was not confirmed from the DNA. TRBV21-1 is tagged as a pseudogene. CDR3 size: 16 residues. CDR3 in DNA: TGTGCCAGCAGCAAAGAAAGATCAGGGGGGACAGATACGCAGTATTTT. Protein sequence: CASSKERSGGTDTQYF.

This clone has a single count. The chain joins TRBV6-5 to TRBJ1-6; D is undetermined. Germline V gene sequence: CDR1 MNHEY, CDR2 SVGAGI. The CDR3 is 13 amino acids. V shed 2 bases and J shed 6 bases, with 5 bases lying between them. CDR3 in amino acids: CASSYTSNSPLHF. As DNA, the CDR3 is TGTGCCAGCAGTTACACGAGTAATTCACCCCTCCACTTT.

The chain links TRBV19 to TRBJ2-7; TRBD2 is a possible D gene (6 bases). The V and J ends lost 6 bases and 4 bases respectively, with 13 bases between them. The germline CDR1 and CDR2 sequences are LNHDA and SQIVND (reference sequence). The CDR3 loop spans 13 amino acids. CDR3 DNA sequence: TGTGCCAGTAGGAGTAGCGGAAGATACGAGCAGTACTTC. Translated, it gives CASRSSGRYEQYF. The full variable domain, in which reference TRBV19 and TRBJ2-7 provide the parts outside the CDR3, is DGGITQSPKYLFRKEGQNVTLSCEQNLNHDAMYWYRQDPGQGLRLIYYSQIVNDFQKGDIAEGYSVSREKKESFPLTVTSAQKNPTAFYLCASRSSGRYEQYFGPGTRLTVT.

V usage is TRBV29-1 and J usage is TRBJ1-1; tentatively, D is TRBD1 (5 bases). Trimming pared 4 bases from V and 3 bases from J, leaving 12 bases between. CDR3 length: 13 residues. Looked up from germline, CDR1 is SQVTM and CDR2 is ANQGSEA. The CDR3 sequence is CSVGGEGHTEAFF. In DNA, the CDR3 is TGCAGCGTTGGTGGGGAGGGGCACACTGAAGCTTTCTTT.

The chain links TRBV19 to TRBJ2-3; D possibly matches TRBD1 or TRBD2 (6 bases each). The CDR3 extends over 14 amino acids. Trimming pared 7 bases from V and 3 bases from J, leaving 14 bases between. CDR1 and CDR2 (germline): LNHDA, SQIVND (reference sequence). Here the CDR3 reads CASMDRGQTDTQYF. CDR3 nucleotide sequence: TGTGCCAGTATGGACCGGGGGCAGACAGATACGCAGTATTTT.

CDR3 residues: CASSPRTGGSNQPQHF. The CDR3, as DNA: TGTGCCAGCAGTCCAAGGACAGGGGGGAGCAATCAGCCCCAGCATTTT. V gene TRBV6-2 or TRBV6-3 combines with J gene TRBJ1-5, with 10 bases identical to TRBD1. Germline V CDR1 and CDR2: MNHEY, SVGEGT. The CDR3 extends over 16 amino acids. The J segment lost 1 base and the V segment lost 5 bases, leaving 5 bases of the junction unmatched.

The rearrangement uses TRBV24-1 and TRBJ1-2; weak D call: TRBD1 (6 bases). The V gene lost 5 bases and the J gene lost 7 bases, with 19 bases spanning the gap. Germline-derived CDR1 and CDR2 are KGHDR and SFDVKD. The length of the CDR3 is 15 residues. CDR3 DNA sequence: TGTGCCACCAGTGGCGTGGGCAGGGGAGGCTCTGGCTACACCTTC. Encoded protein: CATSGVGRGGSGYTF.

The V call is TRBV3-1 (or the pseudogene TRBV3-2), the J call TRBJ1-6; 7 bases agree with TRBD1. CDR1 and CDR2 from the germline V gene are LGHDT and YNNKEL (reference sequence). V trimming: 1 base; J trimming: 7 bases; junction bases outside the gene matches: 7. The CDR3 has 16 amino acids. CDR3: CASSQGQGISNSPLHF. Here the CDR3 DNA reads TGTGCCAGCAGCCAAGGACAGGGAATATCGAATTCACCCCTCCACTTT.

Notes on this clone: Different DNA sequences within this sample yield the same CDR3. The gene calls are TRBV2 and TRBJ2-7; D remains ambiguous. The V gene's germline CDR1 is SNHLY and CDR2 FYNNEI. The V and J ends lost 7 bases and 0 bases respectively, with 16 bases between them. The CDR3 sequence is 15 residues long. Here the CDR3 reads CASTSSNPISYEQYF. CDR3 nucleotides: TGTGCCAGCACCAGCTCTAATCCCATCTCCTACGAGCAGTACTTC.

The chain employs TRBV4-3 and TRBJ2-7; D possibly uses TRBD1 or TRBD2 (5 bases each). V was clipped by 0 bases and J by 4 bases, with 16 bases between them. This CDR3 has 16 residues. CDR1 and CDR2 from the germline V gene are LGHNA and YSLEER. DNA of the CDR3: TGCGCCAGCAGCCAAGATCCGAGAGGGGTAGGGTACGAGCAGTACTTC. Amino acid sequence: CASSQDPRGVGYEQYF.

This sequence joins TRBV5-1 and TRBJ2-7; 7 nucleotides line up with TRBD2. The germline V gene encodes CDR1 SGHRS and CDR2 YFSETQ. The junction had 5 bases not matched to a gene; V was cut back by 4 bases and J by 1 base. The CDR3 spans 14 residues. CDR3 sequence reads: CASSDPSGSYEQYF. In nucleotides, the CDR3 is TGCGCCAGCAGCGACCCTAGCGGTTCCTACGAGCAGTACTTC.

The chain is built from TRBV7-6 and TRBJ2-7, with 10 bases matching TRBD1. V shed 8 bases, J shed 4 bases, and the junction held 5 bases outside the gene matches. Germline CDR1 SGHVS, CDR2 FNYEAQ. The CDR3 loop spans 13 amino acids. The CDR3 coding sequence is TGTGCCAGCGGGAGACAGGGGGCTTACGAGCAGTACTTC. It codes for CASGRQGAYEQYF.

The V call is TRBV6-2 or TRBV6-3, the J call TRBJ1-2; a possible D gene is TRBD1 (5 bases). V was trimmed by 5 bases and J by 3 bases, leaving 10 bases between them. The length of the CDR3 is 13 residues. Germline CDR1 is MNHEY and CDR2 is SVGEGT. The CDR3 DNA reads TGTGCCAGCAGTGACAGTACCTACTATGGCTACACCTTC. Encoded protein: CASSDSTYYGYTF.